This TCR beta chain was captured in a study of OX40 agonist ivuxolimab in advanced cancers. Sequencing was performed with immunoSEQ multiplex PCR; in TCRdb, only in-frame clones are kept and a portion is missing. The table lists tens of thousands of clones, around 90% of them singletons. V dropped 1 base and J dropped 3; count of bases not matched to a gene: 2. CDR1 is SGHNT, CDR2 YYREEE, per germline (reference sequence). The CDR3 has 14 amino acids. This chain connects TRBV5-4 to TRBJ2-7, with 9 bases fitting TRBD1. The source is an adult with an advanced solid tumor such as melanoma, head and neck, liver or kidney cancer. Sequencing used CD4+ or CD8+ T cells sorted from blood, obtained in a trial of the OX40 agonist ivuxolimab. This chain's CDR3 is CASSLSDRGYEQYF. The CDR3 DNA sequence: TGTGCCAGCAGCTTGTCGGACAGGGGCTACGAGCAGTACTTC. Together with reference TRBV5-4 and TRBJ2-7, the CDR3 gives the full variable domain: ETGVTQSPTHLIKTRGQQVTLRCSSQSGHNTVSWYQQALGQGPQFIFQYYREEENGRGNFPPRFSGLQFPNYSSELNVNALELDDSALYLCASSLSDRGYEQYFGPGTRLTVT.